These 13 T cell receptor beta chains came from one sample sequenced in a study of cytomegalovirus exposure and HLA in healthy donors. Amplification used 60 Vbeta primers and 13 Jbeta primers. Using immunoSEQ multiplex PCR, the repertoire was profiled, and TCRdb retains in-frame clones only, with some absent. The sample includes about 150,000 clones, around 75% of them seen just once. Sequences were obtained from PBMCs. These receptors were obtained from a young man in good health and CMV-seropositive.

The gene calls are TRBV7-9 and TRBJ2-1, with D maybe TRBD2 (5 bases). Germline-derived CDR1 and CDR2 are SEHNR and FQNEAQ (reference sequence). V was cut by 0 bases and J by 5 bases, with 5 bases left in between. This CDR3 spans 13 amino acids. CDR3 sequence (DNA): TGTGCCAGCAGCTTAGCGGGAGACAATGAGCAGTTCTTC. The encoded protein is CASSLAGDNEQFF.

The chain joins TRBV4-2 to TRBJ2-2; TRBD2 matches at 9 bases. The CDR3 is 17 amino acids. From germline, CDR1 is LGHNA and CDR2 YNFKEQ. With V trimmed by 4 bases and J by 3 bases, 9 bases remained unmatched. CDR3 residues: CASSPLGAGGYTGELFF. CDR3 nucleotide sequence: TGTGCCAGCAGCCCCCTAGGGGCGGGAGGGTACACCGGGGAGCTGTTTTTT.

This chain connects TRBV6-5 to TRBJ2-7, with a weak D call TRBD2 (5 bases). Germline CDR1 reads MNHEY; CDR2 reads SVGAGI. Trimming cost V 4 bases and J 4 bases, with 14 bases left between them. This CDR3 is built from 14 residues. CDR3 nucleotides: TGTGCCAGCAGTTCCGGACTGGAAATTTACGAGCAGTACTTC. Amino acids: CASSSGLEIYEQYF.

J is TRBJ1-1 and V is TRBV19; D is uncertain. Trimming took off 8 bases at V and 1 base at J, with 14 bases between the two ends. Per the germline V gene, CDR1 is LNHDA and CDR2 is SQIVND (reference sequence). The length of the CDR3 is 14 residues. The DNA of the CDR3 is TGTGCCAGTCTAAAACCAGAGGAGAACACTGAAGCTTTCTTT. Translation gives CASLKPEENTEAFF.

This rearrangement joins TRBV7-8 to TRBJ2-2; D may be TRBD1 (5 bases). With 1 base removed from V and 0 bases from J, the gap between germline ends came to 6 bases. CDR1 and CDR2 from the germline V gene are SGHVS and FQNEAQ. The CDR3 contains 15 residues. CDR3 region: CASSLVRANTGELFF. Here the CDR3 DNA reads TGTGCCAGCAGCTTAGTCAGGGCGAACACCGGGGAGCTGTTTTTT.

About this clone: One end of the junction varies from germline; a read error may be responsible. The same CDR3 arises from other DNA sequences in this sample as well. The rearrangement links TRBV6-5 to TRBJ1-1; D is undetermined. Germline CDR1 reads MNHEY; CDR2 reads SVGAGI. This CDR3 is 14 amino acids long. The CDR3 loop reads CASSSRQKNTEAFF. Here the CDR3 DNA reads TGTGCCAGCAGTTCCCGACAAAAAAACACTGAGGCTTTCTTT.

V is TRBV25-1 and J is TRBJ1-4; D gene uncertain. CDR3 length: 14 residues. Trimming stripped 3 bases from V and 0 bases from J, with 5 bases between. Germline assignment: CDR1 MGHDK and CDR2 SYGVNS. DNA for the CDR3: TGTGCCAGCAGTGAGCGAGCAACTAATGAAAAACTGTTTTTT. As protein: CASSERATNEKLFF.

The genes are TRBV27 and TRBJ2-3; tentatively, D is TRBD2 (6 bases). The V and J ends lost 8 bases and 0 bases respectively, with 9 bases between them. Germline V gene lookup returns CDR1 MNHEY and CDR2 SMNVEV (reference sequence). The CDR3 has 13 amino acids. The CDR3 region is CASVGGSTDTQYF. CDR3 coding DNA: TGTGCCAGCGTCGGGGGTAGCACAGATACGCAGTATTTT.

The genes are TRBV5-1 and TRBJ2-7; 11 bases align to TRBD2. Germline CDR1 is SGHRS and CDR2 is YFSETQ. The CDR3 is made up of 16 amino acids. Germline trimming cut 0 bases from V and 4 bases from J; bases unmatched to any gene: 6. The CDR3 protein is CASSLDGLAGGYEQYF. As DNA, the CDR3 is TGCGCCAGCAGCTTGGATGGACTAGCGGGCGGTTACGAGCAGTACTTC.

The V call is TRBV6-5, the J call TRBJ2-5, with a weak D call TRBD1 (5 bases). The tail of the sequence fits TRBJ2-7 better, so the J call may be wrong. Germline CDR1 is MNHEY and CDR2 is SVGAGI. This CDR3 comprises 13 residues. The CDR3 coding sequence is TGTGCCAGCAGTTACGCAGGGTATTCCGAGCAGTACTTC. It yields the protein CASSYAGYSEQYF.

The V and J genes are TRBV5-6 and TRBJ1-2; D gene uncertain. This CDR3 has 12 amino acids. Germline assignment: CDR1 SGHDT and CDR2 YYEEEE. With 2 bases removed from V and 4 bases from J, the gap between germline ends came to 6 bases. CDR3 nucleotides: TGTGCCAGCAGCTTCCTTTCCTATGGCTACACCTTC. Translated: CASSFLSYGYTF. The variable domain in full, with the rest retrieved from reference TRBV5-6 and TRBJ1-2, is DAGVTQSPTHLIKTRGQQVTLRCSPKSGHDTVSWYQQALGQGPQFIFQYYEEEERQRGNFPDRFSGHQFPNYSSELNVNALLLGDSALYLCASSFLSYGYTFGSGTRLTVV.

V is TRBV29-1 and J is TRBJ1-2; 8 bases match TRBD1. V lost 6 bases, J lost 1 base, and 4 bases stayed unmatched. The CDR3 is 13 amino acids. Germline lookup yields CDR1 SQVTM and CDR2 ANQGSEA. This CDR3 reads CSVATGVNYGYTF. The CDR3 DNA sequence: TGCAGCGTGGCGACAGGGGTTAACTATGGCTACACCTTC.

This clone is categorized as medium-sized. V usage is TRBV29-1 and J usage is TRBJ1-2, with 8 bases fitting TRBD1. Germline lookup yields CDR1 SQVTM and CDR2 ANQGSEA. The CDR3 extends over 11 amino acids. The V segment lost 7 bases and the J segment 8 bases; nucleotides outside the gene matches: 6. The CDR3 is CSGSQGEGYTF. The CDR3 region has the DNA TGCAGCGGATCACAGGGGGAAGGCTACACCTTC.